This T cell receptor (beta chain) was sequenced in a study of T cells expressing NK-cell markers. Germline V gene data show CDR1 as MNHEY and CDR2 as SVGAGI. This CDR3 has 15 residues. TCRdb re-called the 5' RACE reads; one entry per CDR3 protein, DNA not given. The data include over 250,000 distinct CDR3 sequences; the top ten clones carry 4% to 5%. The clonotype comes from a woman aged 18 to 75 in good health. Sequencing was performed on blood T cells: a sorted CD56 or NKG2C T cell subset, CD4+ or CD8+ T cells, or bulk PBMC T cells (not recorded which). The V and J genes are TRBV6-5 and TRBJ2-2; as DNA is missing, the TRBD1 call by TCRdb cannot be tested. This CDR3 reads CASRLRQGGTGELFF.